The sequence of this T cell receptor beta chain was determined in a study of T cells in Graves' hyperthyroidism and ophthalmopathy. This clonotype has ten or more counts. Authors of the study amplified TCR beta CDR3 regions from RNA transcripts. In the first-round RT-PCR of the TCR CDR3, the HTBI primer set was used. TCRdb used MiXCR to reprocess the multiplex PCR reads, holding one entry per CDR3 protein. This table has 300,000 to 400,000 distinct CDR3 sequences, roughly 13% appearing once. Trimming shortened V by 1 base and J by 1 base, and 8 bases separated the two germline ends. The length of the CDR3 is 15 residues. The germline V gene encodes CDR1 SGHTA and CDR2 FQGNSA.

Sequencing was carried out using blood. The sequence was obtained from a woman aged 25 to 39 with Graves' hyperthyroidism. V usage is TRBV7-2 and J usage is TRBJ2-1; D perhaps matches TRBD2 (5 bases). CDR3 coding DNA: TGTGCCAGCAGCTTAGACACGGGATCCTACAATGAGCAGTTCTTC. This encodes CASSLDTGSYNEQFF.